A selection of T cell receptor beta chains follows, all from one sample in a study of naive and memory T cell subsets. TCRdb reanalysed the UMI-ligation and nested PCR reads using MiXCR and keeps one entry per CDR3 protein. In the table there are more than 95,000 distinct CDR3 sequences, around 13% of which are singletons. Sequencing used naive CD8+ T cells from blood. The receptors were sampled from a human donor in good health. Both conserved end residues are part of each CDR3. D genes are given only for firm matches. A row's size may be missing; if present it is once, few, many or a size class.

V	size	J	D	DNA	CDR3
TRBV10-3	NA	TRBJ2-1	TRBD2	TGTGCCATCAGTGAGCCTCGAGCGGGGTATGAGCAGTTCTTC	CAISEPRAGYEQFF
TRBV7-8	NA	TRBJ2-3	TRBD2	TGTGCCAGCAGCCAAACTAGCGGGAGCGCAGATACGCAGTATTTT	CASSQTSGSADTQYF
TRBV12-3/TRBV12-4	NA	TRBJ2-3	NA	TGTGCCAGCAGTCCCGCTCGAGGACAAGAGGGGTCAGATACGCAGTATTTT	CASSPARGQEGSDTQYF
TRBV29-1	few	TRBJ1-1	TRBD1	TGCAGCGTCCGGGACAGCAACACTGAAGCTTTCTTT	CSVRDSNTEAFF
TRBV18	NA	TRBJ2-1	TRBD1	TGTGCCAGCTCCCACGACAGGGGAGTCTACAATGAGCAGTTCTTC	CASSHDRGVYNEQFF
TRBV20-1	few	TRBJ2-5	TRBD1	TGCAGTGCTAGGGGACAGCAAGAGACCCAGTACTTC	CSARGQQETQYF
TRBV6-1	NA	TRBJ2-7	NA	TGTGCCAGCAGTCCCTACGATAACCTGGAGCAGTACTTC	CASSPYDNLEQYF
TRBV7-9	NA	TRBJ1-1	NA	TGTGCCAGCACCACCCTGTCGCACACTGAAGCTTTCTTT	CASTTLSHTEAFF
TRBV27	NA	TRBJ2-4	NA	TGTGCCAGCAGTTTCTTAGGGGACCTCCTAAAGAACATTCAGTACTTC	CASSFLGDLLKNIQYF
TRBV20-1	few	TRBJ2-1	NA	TGCAGTGCTAGAAGGAACCTAGGAGGATGGCAGGATGAGCAGTTCTTC	CSARRNLGGWQDEQFF
TRBV20-1	many	TRBJ2-1	TRBD2	TGCAGTGCTAGAAGCGGGAGGGCCTACAATGAGCAGTTCTTC	CSARSGRAYNEQFF
TRBV7-6	NA	TRBJ1-4	NA	TGTGCCAGCAGCTTAAGAGAAAAACTGTTTTTT	CASSLREKLFF
TRBV6-6	NA	TRBJ2-1	NA	TGTGCCAGCAAAAACGGGGGTTCAAAAGTGGGCGATGAGCAGTTCTTC	CASKNGGSKVGDEQFF
TRBV16	few	TRBJ1-1	NA	TGTGCCAGCAGCCAATTAAGGGAAGTAGCTGAAGCTTTCTTT	CASSQLREVAEAFF
TRBV10-3	NA	TRBJ1-1	TRBD1	TGTGCCAGCAGTGAGAGACAGGGGCCCTCATTGAACACTGAAGCTTTCTTT	CASSERQGPSLNTEAFF